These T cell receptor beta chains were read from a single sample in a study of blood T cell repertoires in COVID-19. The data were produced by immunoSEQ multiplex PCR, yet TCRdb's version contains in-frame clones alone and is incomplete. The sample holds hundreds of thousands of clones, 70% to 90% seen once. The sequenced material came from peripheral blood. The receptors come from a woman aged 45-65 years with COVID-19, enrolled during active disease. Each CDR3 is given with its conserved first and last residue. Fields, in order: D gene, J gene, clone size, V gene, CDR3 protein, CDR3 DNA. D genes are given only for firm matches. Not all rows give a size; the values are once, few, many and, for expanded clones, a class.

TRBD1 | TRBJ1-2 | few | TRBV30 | CAWTGGRANYGYTF | TGTGCCTGGACAGGGGGCCGAGCTAACTATGGCTACACCTTC
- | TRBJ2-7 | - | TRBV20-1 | CSATFADEQYF | TGCAGTGCGACTTTCGCCGACGAGCAGTACTTC
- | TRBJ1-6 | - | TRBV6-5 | CASQAGRDNSPLHF | TGTGCCAGCCAGGCAGGCAGAGATAATTCACCCCTCCACTTT
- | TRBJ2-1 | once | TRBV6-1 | CASSEWGAIYNEQFF | TGTGCCAGCAGTGAATGGGGAGCAATATACAATGAGCAGTTCTTC
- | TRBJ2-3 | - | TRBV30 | CAWSVSGRGDTQYF | TGTGCCTGGAGTGTATCCGGGCGGGGAGATACGCAGTATTTT
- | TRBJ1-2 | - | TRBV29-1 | CSVEDGAGGYTF | TGCAGCGTTGAAGATGGGGCCGGTGGCTACACCTTC
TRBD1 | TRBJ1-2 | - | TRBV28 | CASIPLPTGDYGYTF | TGTGCCAGCATTCCCCTCCCGACAGGGGACTATGGCTACACCTTC
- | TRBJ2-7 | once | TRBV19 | CASSLGRGNYEQYF | TGTGCCAGTAGTTTGGGACGGGGGAACTACGAGCAGTACTTC
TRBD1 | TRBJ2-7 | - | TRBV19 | CASTRGGQGYYEQYF | TGTGCCAGTACTCGCGGGGGACAGGGGTACTACGAGCAGTACTTC
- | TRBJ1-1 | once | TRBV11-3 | CASSLERGGEAFF | TGTGCCAGCAGCTTAGAACGAGGGGGTGAAGCTTTCTTT
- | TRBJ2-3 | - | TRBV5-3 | CARSRMRLRTDTQYF | TGTGCCAGAAGCCGCATGAGGCTGCGCACAGATACGCAGTATTTT
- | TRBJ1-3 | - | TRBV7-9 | CASSQEVAGNTIYF | TGTGCCAGCAGCCAGGAGGTAGCCGGAAACACCATATATTTT
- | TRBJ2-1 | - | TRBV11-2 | CASSAAGSSYNEQFF | TGTGCCAGCAGCGCCGCCGGGAGCTCCTACAATGAGCAGTTCTTC
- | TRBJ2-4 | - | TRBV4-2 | CASSQGRVAKNIQYF | TGTGCCAGCAGCCAAGGCAGGGTAGCCAAAAACATTCAGTACTTC
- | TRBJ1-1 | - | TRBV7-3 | CASSLDVVTPEAFF | TGTGCCAGCAGCTTAGATGTGGTGACTCCGGAAGCTTTCTTT
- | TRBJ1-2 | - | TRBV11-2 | CASSLDRNYGYTF | TGTGCCAGCAGCTTAGACCGGAACTATGGCTACACCTTC
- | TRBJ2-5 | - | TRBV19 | CASSVTAYQETQYF | TGTGCCAGTAGCGTGACAGCTTACCAAGAGACCCAGTACTTC
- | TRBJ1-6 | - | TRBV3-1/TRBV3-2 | CASSYGQHNSPLHF | TGTGCCAGCAGTTACGGACAGCATAATTCACCCCTCCACTTT
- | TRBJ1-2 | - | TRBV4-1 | CASSQEPGLYGYTF | TGCGCCAGCAGCCAAGAACCGGGACTCTATGGCTACACCTTC
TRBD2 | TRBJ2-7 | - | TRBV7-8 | CASTQRGGHSYEQYF | TGTGCCAGCACCCAACGGGGGGGACATTCCTACGAGCAGTACTTC
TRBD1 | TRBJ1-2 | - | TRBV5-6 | CASKGQAYGYTF | TGTGCCAGCAAGGGACAGGCCTATGGCTACACCTTC
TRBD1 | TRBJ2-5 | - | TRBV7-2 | CASSTGQVEWETQYF | TGTGCCAGCAGCACTGGACAGGTCGAATGGGAGACCCAGTACTTC
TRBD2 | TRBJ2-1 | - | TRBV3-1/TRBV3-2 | CASSQGSGAFGEQFF | TGTGCCAGCAGCCAAGGGAGCGGGGCTTTCGGTGAGCAGTTCTTC
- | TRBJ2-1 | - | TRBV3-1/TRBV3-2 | CASSSPMGGSNEQFF | TGTGCCAGCAGTTCTCCCATGGGGGGTAGCAATGAGCAGTTCTTC
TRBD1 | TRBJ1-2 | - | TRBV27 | CASKPDRDYGYTF | TGTGCCAGCAAACCGGACAGGGACTATGGCTACACCTTC
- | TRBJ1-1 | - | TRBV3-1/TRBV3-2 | CASSAGRGTEAFF | TGTGCCAGCAGCGCGGGGCGGGGAACTGAAGCTTTCTTT
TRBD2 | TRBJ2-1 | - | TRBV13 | CASSQRTGGDNNEQFF | TGTGCCAGCAGTCAACGAACCGGGGGGGACAACAATGAGCAGTTCTTC
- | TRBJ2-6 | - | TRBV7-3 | CASRNRGSGANVLTF | TGTGCCAGCAGGAACCGGGGGTCTGGGGCCAACGTCCTGACTTTC
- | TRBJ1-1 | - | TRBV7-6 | CASSSGQPVSNTEAFF | TGTGCCAGCAGCTCCGGACAGCCAGTATCGAACACTGAAGCTTTCTTT
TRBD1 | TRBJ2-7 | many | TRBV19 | CASSPDRIGFYEQYF | TGTGCCAGTAGTCCGGACAGGATTGGGTTCTACGAGCAGTACTTC
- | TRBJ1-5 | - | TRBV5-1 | CASSLDSGIGQPQHF | TGCGCCAGCAGCTTGGACTCCGGGATAGGACAGCCCCAGCATTTT
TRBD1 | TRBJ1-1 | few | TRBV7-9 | CASSSNRGNTEAFF | TGTGCCAGCAGCTCAAACAGGGGGAACACTGAAGCTTTCTTT
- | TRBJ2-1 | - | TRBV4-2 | CASSQVSASPTGEQFF | TGTGCCAGCAGCCAAGTGTCGGCTAGCCCGACCGGGGAGCAGTTCTTC
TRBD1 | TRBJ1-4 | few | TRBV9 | CASSVATGAGEKLFF | TGTGCCAGCAGCGTAGCTACAGGGGCGGGTGAAAAACTGTTTTTT
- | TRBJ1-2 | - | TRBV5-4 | CASSFFLTAIHNYGYTF | TGTGCCAGCAGCTTTTTCTTGACAGCCATACACAACTATGGCTACACCTTC
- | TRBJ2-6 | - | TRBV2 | CASSKADISGANVLTF | TGTGCCAGCAGCAAAGCGGATATATCTGGGGCCAACGTCCTGACTTTC
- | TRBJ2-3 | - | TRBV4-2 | CASSRGGEDTQYF | TGTGCCAGCAGCCGTGGCGGGGAAGATACGCAGTATTTT
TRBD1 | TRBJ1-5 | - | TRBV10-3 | CAISAGQGAQPQHF | TGTGCCATCAGTGCGGGACAGGGGGCCCAGCCCCAGCATTTT
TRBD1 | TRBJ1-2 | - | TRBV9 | CASSSQGTGANYGYTF | TGTGCCAGCAGCTCCCAGGGGACAGGGGCTAACTATGGCTACACCTTC
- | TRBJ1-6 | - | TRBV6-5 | CASSYTVLNNSPLHF | TGTGCCAGCAGTTACACTGTACTGAATAATTCACCCCTCCACTTT
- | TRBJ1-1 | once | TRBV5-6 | CASSADRRNTEAFF | TGTGCCAGCAGCGCGGACAGACGGAACACTGAAGCTTTCTTT
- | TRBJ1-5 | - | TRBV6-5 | CASSYAGRGPQHF | TGTGCCAGCAGTTACGCAGGCAGGGGGCCCCAGCATTTT
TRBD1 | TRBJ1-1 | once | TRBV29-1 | CSVAGQGPTEAFF | TGCAGCGTTGCGGGACAGGGACCCACTGAAGCTTTCTTT
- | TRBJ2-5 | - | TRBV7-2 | CASSGGAVLGETQYF | TGTGCCAGCAGCGGGGGGGCGGTATTAGGGGAGACCCAGTACTTC
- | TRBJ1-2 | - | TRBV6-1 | CASSEDRVVGYTF | TGTGCCAGCAGTGAAGACAGGGTGGTGGGCTACACCTTC
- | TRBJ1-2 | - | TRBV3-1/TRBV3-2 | CASSQEGRDSGYTF | TGTGCCAGCAGCCAAGAGGGGAGGGATAGTGGCTACACCTTC
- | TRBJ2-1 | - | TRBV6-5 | CASTRGTVYNEQFF | TGTGCCAGCACCCGGGGGACTGTGTACAATGAGCAGTTCTTC
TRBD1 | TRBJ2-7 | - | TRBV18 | CASSPPTGGPYEQYF | TGTGCCAGCTCACCACCCACAGGGGGCCCCTACGAGCAGTACTTC
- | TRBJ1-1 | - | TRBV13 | CASSLAGNPEAFF | TGTGCCAGCAGCTTGGCAGGAAACCCTGAAGCTTTCTTT
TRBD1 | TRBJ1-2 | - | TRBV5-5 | CASSYGETGVFLNYGYTF | TGTGCCAGCAGCTACGGTGAGACAGGGGTTTTTCTTAACTATGGCTACACCTTC
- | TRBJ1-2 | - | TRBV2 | CASSESWTTGYTF | TGTGCCAGCAGTGAATCGTGGACAACTGGCTACACCTTC
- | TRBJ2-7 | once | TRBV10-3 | CAISESDSYEQYF | TGTGCCATCAGTGAGTCTGACAGCTACGAGCAGTACTTC
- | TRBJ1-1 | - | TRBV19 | CASSIRTEGTEAFF | TGTGCCAGTAGTATACGGACAGAGGGCACTGAAGCTTTCTTT
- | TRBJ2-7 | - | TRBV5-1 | CASSPSLGGASSEQYF | TGCGCCAGCAGCCCTTCTCTGGGGGGGGCCTCGAGCGAGCAGTACTTC
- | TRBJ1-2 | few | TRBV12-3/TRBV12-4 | CASSTQGYGYTF | TGTGCCAGCAGTACCCAGGGATATGGCTACACCTTC
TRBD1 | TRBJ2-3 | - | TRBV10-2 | CASRGWDSTTDTQYF | TGCGCCAGCAGGGGATGGGACAGTACGACAGATACGCAGTATTTT
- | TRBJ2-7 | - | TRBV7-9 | CASSRDWYEQYF | TGTGCCAGCAGCCGCGATTGGTACGAGCAGTACTTC
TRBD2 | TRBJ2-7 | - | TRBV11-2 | CASSLGLAGGRSYEQYF | TGTGCCAGCAGCCTGGGACTAGCGGGGGGGCGGTCCTACGAGCAGTACTTC
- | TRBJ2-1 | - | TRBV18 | CASSEESSYNEQFF | TGTGCCAGCTCAGAGGAGAGCTCCTACAATGAGCAGTTCTTC
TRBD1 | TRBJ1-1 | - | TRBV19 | CASSMQGVDTEAFF | TGTGCCAGTAGTATGCAGGGGGTGGACACTGAAGCTTTCTTT